What follows are 6 T cell receptor beta chains derived from one specimen sequenced in a study of blood T cell repertoires in COVID-19. Libraries were prepared by immunoSEQ multiplex PCR; TCRdb keeps only in-frame clonotypes and omits some of them. The table lists hundreds of thousands of clones, less than 90% of them singletons. The sequencing input was peripheral blood. Receptors originate from a woman aged 45-59 years with COVID-19, enrolled during active disease.

The V and J genes are TRBV10-3 and TRBJ1-1, with unresolved D. This CDR3 comprises 13 residues. V was cut by 8 bases and J by 3 bases, with 13 bases left in between. Per the germline V gene, CDR1 is ENHRY and CDR2 is SYGVKD. CDR3 residues: CAIRPIDYTEAFF. In DNA, the CDR3 is TGTGCCATCCGACCGATCGACTACACTGAAGCTTTCTTT.

This chain uses TRBV2 with TRBJ1-5, with TRBD1 as a possible D gene (6 bases). Germline CDR1 is SNHLY and CDR2 is FYNNEI. There are 14 residues in the CDR3. V gave up 8 bases and J gave up 0 bases, with 11 bases separating them. This CDR3 reads CASRGQYSNQPQHF. CDR3 nucleotide sequence: TGTGCCAGCCGTGGACAGTATAGCAATCAGCCCCAGCATTTT.

The chain combines TRBV4-1 with TRBJ1-3; D gene unclear. V was shortened by 0 bases and J by 10 bases, with 19 bases between the two germline ends. In germline, CDR1 is MGHRA, CDR2 YSYEKL. The CDR3 runs 16 residues. The CDR3 here is CASSQDLNLAGRTIYF. The CDR3 DNA sequence: TGCGCCAGCAGCCAAGATCTAAACCTGGCGGGCCGGACCATATATTTT.

The V call is TRBV30, the J call TRBJ2-1; 11 nucleotides align to TRBD2. This CDR3 is 15 amino acids long. CDR1 and CDR2 (germline): GTSNPN, SVGIG (reference sequence). The V and J ends lost 0 bases and 4 bases, in that order; junction bases with no gene match: 2. The CDR3 bases are TGTGCCTGGAGTGTAGGGACTAGCGGATACAATGAGCAGTTCTTC. Protein product: CAWSVGTSGYNEQFF.

J is TRBJ1-4 and V is TRBV11-2; 8 bases fit TRBD1. V gave up 5 bases and J gave up 8 bases; unmatched junction bases: 10. The CDR3 consists of 15 residues. Germline V gene data show CDR1 as SGHAT and CDR2 as FQNNGV. CDR3 residues: CASSRRQGLKEKLFF. The CDR3 nucleotides are TGTGCCAGCAGCCGCAGACAGGGGCTAAAGGAAAAACTGTTTTTT.

The chain is built from TRBV5-1 and TRBJ2-1; 9 nucleotides match TRBD2. Germline V gene lookup returns CDR1 SGHRS and CDR2 YFSETQ. This CDR3 has 16 amino acids. V shed 4 bases and J 4 bases; nucleotides not matched to a gene: 9. The CDR3 DNA is TGCGCCAGCAGCCCCGGCGGGGGGGGCTTATACAATGAGCAGTTCTTC. Amino acids: CASSPGGGGLYNEQFF.